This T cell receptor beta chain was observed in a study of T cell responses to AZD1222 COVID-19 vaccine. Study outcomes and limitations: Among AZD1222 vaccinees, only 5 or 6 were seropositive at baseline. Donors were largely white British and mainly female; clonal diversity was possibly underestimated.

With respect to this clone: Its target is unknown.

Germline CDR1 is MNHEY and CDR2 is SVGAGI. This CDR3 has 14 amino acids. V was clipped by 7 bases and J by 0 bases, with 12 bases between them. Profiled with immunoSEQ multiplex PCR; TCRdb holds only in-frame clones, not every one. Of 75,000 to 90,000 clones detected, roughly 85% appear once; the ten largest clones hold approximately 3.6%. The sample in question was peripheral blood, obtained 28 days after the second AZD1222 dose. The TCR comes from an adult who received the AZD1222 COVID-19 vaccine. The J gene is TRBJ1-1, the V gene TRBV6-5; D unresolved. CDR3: CASTLTRLNTEAFF. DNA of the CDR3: TGTGCCAGCACCCTGACACGATTGAACACTGAAGCTTTCTTT.